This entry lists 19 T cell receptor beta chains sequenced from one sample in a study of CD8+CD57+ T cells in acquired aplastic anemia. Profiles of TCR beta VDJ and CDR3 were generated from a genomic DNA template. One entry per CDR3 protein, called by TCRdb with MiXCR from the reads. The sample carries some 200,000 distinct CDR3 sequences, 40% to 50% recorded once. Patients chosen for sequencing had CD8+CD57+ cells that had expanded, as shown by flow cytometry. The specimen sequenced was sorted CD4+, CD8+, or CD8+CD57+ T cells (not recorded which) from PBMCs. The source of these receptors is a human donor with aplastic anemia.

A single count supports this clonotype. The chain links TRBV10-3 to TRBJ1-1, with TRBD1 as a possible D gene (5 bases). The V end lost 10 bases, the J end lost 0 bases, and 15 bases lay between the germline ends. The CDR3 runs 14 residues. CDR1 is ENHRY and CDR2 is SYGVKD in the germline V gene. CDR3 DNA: TGTGCCAGCACGAGGGGCGGGGTGAACACTGAAGCTTTCTTT. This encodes CASTRGGVNTEAFF.

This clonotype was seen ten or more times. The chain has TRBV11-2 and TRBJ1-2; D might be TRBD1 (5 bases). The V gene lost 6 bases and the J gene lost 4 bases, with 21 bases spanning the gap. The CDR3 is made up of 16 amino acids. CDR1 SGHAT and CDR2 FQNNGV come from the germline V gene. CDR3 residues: CASRWGGTQEVYGYTF. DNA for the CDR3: TGTGCCAGCAGATGGGGGGGGACTCAGGAGGTCTATGGCTACACCTTC. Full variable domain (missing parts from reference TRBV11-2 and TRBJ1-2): EAGVAQSPRYKIIEKRQSVAFWCNPISGHATLYWYQQILGQGPKLLIQFQNNGVVDDSQLPKDRFSAERLKGVDSTLKIQPAKLEDSAVYLCASRWGGTQEVYGYTFGSGTRLTVV.

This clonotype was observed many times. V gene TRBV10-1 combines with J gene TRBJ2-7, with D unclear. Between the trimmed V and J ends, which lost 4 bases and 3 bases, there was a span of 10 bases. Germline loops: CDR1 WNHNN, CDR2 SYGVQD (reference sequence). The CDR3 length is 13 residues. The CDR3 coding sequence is TGCGCCAGCAGTGTGTCACCAAACTACGAGCAGTACTTC. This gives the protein CASSVSPNYEQYF.

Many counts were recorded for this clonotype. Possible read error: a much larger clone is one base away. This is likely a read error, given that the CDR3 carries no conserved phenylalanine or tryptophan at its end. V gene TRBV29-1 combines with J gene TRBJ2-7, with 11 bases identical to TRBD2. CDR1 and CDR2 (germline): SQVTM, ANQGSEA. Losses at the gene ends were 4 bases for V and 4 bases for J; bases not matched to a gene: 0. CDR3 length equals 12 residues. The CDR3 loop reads CSVGTSGYEQYL. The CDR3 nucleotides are TGCAGCGTTGGGACTAGCGGGTACGAGCAGTACCTC.

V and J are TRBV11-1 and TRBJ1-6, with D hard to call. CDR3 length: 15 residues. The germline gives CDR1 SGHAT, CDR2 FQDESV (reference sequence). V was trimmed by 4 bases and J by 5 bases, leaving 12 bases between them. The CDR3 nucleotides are TGTGCCAGCAGCTCGGGAATCCCGAATAATTCACCCCTCCACTTT. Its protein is CASSSGIPNNSPLHF.

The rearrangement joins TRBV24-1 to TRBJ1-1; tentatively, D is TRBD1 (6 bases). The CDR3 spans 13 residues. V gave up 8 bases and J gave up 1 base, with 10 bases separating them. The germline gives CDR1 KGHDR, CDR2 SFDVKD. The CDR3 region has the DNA TGTGCCACCAAGGGGGGAGAGAACACTGAAGCTTTCTTT. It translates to CATKGGENTEAFF.

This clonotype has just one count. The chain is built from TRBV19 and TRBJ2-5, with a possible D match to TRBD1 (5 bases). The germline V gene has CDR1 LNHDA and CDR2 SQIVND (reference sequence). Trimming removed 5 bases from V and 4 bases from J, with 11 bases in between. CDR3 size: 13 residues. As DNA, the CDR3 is TGTGCCAGTAGTGGGGCGAAGGGAGAGACCCAGTACTTC. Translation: CASSGAKGETQYF.

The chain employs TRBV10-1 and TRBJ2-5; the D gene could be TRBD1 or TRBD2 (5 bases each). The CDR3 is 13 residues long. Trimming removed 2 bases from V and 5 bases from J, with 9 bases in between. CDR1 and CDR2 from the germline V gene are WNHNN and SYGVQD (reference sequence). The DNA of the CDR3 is TGCGCCAGCAGTGAGATGGGACGGGAGACCCAGTACTTC. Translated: CASSEMGRETQYF.

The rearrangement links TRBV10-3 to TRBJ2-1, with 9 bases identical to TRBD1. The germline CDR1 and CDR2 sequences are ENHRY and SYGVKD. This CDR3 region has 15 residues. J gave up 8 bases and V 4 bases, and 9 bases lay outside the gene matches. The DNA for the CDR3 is TGTGCCATCAGTGGGGGGAGACAGGGGGGAGATGAGCAGTTCTTC. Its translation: CAISGGRQGGDEQFF.

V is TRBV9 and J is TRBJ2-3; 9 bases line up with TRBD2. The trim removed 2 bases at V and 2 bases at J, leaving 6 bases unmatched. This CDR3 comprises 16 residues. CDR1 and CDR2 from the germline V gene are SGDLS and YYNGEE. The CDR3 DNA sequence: TGTGCCAGCAGCGTTATAGCGGGGGTGGCCACAGATACGCAGTATTTT. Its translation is CASSVIAGVATDTQYF.

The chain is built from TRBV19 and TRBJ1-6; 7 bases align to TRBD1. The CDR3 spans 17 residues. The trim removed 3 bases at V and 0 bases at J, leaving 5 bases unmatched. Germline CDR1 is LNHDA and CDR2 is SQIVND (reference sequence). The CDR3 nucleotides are TGTGCCAGTAGTATCGGGACAGATAGCTCCTATAATTCACCCCTCCACTTT. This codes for CASSIGTDSSYNSPLHF.

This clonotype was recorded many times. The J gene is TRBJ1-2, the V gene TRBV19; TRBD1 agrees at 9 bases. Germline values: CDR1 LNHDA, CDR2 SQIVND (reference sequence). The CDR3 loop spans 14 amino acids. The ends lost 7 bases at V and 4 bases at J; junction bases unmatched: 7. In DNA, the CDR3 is TGTGCCAGTAATCCGGGACAGGGTACCTATGGCTACACCTTC. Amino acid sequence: CASNPGQGTYGYTF.

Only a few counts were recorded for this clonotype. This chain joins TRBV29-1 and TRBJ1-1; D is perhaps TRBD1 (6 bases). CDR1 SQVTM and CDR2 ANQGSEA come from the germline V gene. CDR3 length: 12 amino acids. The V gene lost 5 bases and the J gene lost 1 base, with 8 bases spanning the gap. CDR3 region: CSVQGQNTEAFF. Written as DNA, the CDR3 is TGCAGCGTTCAGGGACAGAACACTGAAGCTTTCTTT.

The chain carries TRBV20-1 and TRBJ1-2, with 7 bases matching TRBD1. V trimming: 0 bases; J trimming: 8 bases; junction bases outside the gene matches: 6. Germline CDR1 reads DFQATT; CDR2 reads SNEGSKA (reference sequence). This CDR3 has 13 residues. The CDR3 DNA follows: TGCAGTGCTAGAGAGTGGGACAGCCAAGGCTACACCTTC. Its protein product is CSAREWDSQGYTF.

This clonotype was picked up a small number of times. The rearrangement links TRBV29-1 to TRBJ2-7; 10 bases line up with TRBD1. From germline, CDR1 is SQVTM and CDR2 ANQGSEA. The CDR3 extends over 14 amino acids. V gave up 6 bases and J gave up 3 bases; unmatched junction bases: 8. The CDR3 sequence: CSVVGTGEDYEQYF. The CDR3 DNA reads TGCAGCGTCGTAGGGACAGGGGAAGACTACGAGCAGTACTTC.

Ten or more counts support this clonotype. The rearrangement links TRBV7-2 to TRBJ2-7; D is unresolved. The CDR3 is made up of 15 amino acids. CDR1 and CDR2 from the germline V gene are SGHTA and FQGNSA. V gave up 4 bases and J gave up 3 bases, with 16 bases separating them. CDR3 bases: TGTGCCAGCAGCTCACGCCTAGAGCCCGGCTACGAGCAGTACTTC. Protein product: CASSSRLEPGYEQYF.

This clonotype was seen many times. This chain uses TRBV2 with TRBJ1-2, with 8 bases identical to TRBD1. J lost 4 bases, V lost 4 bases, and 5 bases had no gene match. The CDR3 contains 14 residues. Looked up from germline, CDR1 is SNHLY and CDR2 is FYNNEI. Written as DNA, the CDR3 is TGTGCCAGCAGTGCTAACAGGGGGACCTATGGCTACACCTTC. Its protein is CASSANRGTYGYTF.

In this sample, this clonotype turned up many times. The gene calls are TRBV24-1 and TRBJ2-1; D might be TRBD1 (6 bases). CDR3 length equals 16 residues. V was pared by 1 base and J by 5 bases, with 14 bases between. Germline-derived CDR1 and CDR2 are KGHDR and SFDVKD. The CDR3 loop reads CATSDFTRGHNNEQFF. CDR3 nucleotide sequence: TGTGCCACCAGTGATTTTACAAGGGGACATAACAATGAGCAGTTCTTC.

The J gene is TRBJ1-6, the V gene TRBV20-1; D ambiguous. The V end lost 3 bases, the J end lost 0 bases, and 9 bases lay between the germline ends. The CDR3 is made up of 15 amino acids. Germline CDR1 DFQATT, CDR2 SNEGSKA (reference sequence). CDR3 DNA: TGCAGTGCTAGGGACGGAGCCTCCTATAATTCACCCCTCCACTTT. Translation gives CSARDGASYNSPLHF.